These 15 T cell receptor beta chains were sequenced from one sample in a study of PD-1 blockade in classical Hodgkin lymphoma. Time point in this sample: cycle 4 day 1 (C4D1), after less than seven weeks of nivolumab. Exposure to brentuximab vedotin varied, and each patient had relapsed following autologous stem cell transplantation. The data were produced by immunoSEQ multiplex PCR, yet TCRdb's version contains in-frame clones alone and is incomplete. This sample has some 24,000 clones; 72% occur once, and the top ten carry about 27%. The sequencing here drew on peripheral blood mononuclear cells (PBMCs), taken before the fourth cycle of nivolumab. These receptors all stem from a human donor with classical Hodgkin lymphoma.

The chain is built from TRBV5-1 and TRBJ2-7; D remains unclear. Per germline, CDR1 SGHRS and CDR2 YFSETQ. This CDR3 is built from 12 residues. Trimming shortened V by 0 bases and J by 6 bases, and 7 bases separated the two germline ends. The CDR3 spells CASSLGATEQYV. The CDR3 nucleotides read TGCGCCAGCAGCTTGGGGGCCACCGAGCAGTACGTC.

This clone was seen a handful of times. The genes are TRBV6-5 and TRBJ1-5, with a tentative D call TRBD1 (5 bases). From germline, CDR1 is MNHEY and CDR2 SVGAGI. V lost 4 bases, J lost 11 bases, and 15 bases lay in between. This CDR3 spans 13 amino acids. In DNA form, the CDR3 reads TGTGCCAGCAGTTTAACAGGTTCCGGGACCCAGCATTTT. Translated: CASSLTGSGTQHF.

This chain connects TRBV28 to TRBJ1-2; 9 bases match TRBD1. The CDR3 extends over 15 amino acids. Unmatched junction bases numbered 8, after V lost 5 bases and J lost 4 bases. Germline V lookup: CDR1 MDHEN, CDR2 SYDVKM. CDR3: CASSLTGGGIYGYTF. CDR3 DNA sequence: TGTGCCAGCAGTCTAACAGGGGGCGGCATCTATGGCTACACCTTC.

The chain has TRBV6-4 and TRBJ1-2, with 7 bases lining up with TRBD1. Per the germline V gene, CDR1 is MRHNA and CDR2 is SNTAGT. This CDR3 spans 16 amino acids. Trimming cost V 4 bases and J 3 bases; bases outside gene matches: 11. DNA of the CDR3: TGTGCCAGCAGTGTCGACGGGACAGCGCCGTACTATGGCTACACCTTC. Protein sequence: CASSVDGTAPYYGYTF.

The V gene is TRBV19, the J gene TRBJ1-1; no clear D. The V gene lost 2 bases and the J gene lost 0 bases, with 10 bases spanning the gap. The CDR3 covers 15 residues. CDR1 and CDR2 from the germline V gene are LNHDA and SQIVND (reference sequence). The CDR3 nucleotides are TGTGCCAGTAGTATAAACAGCGTTATGAACACTGAAGCTTTCTTT. Translating it yields CASSINSVMNTEAFF.

The table lists this clone with a count of one. The chain combines TRBV7-9 with TRBJ2-5; D may correspond to TRBD1 or TRBD2 (7 bases each). This CDR3 has 19 amino acids. Between the trimmed V and J ends, which lost 5 bases and 4 bases, there was a span of 29 bases. Germline V gives CDR1 SEHNR, CDR2 FQNEAQ (reference sequence). The CDR3 sequence: CASSPSTGDAPRGRETQYF. DNA for the CDR3: TGTGCCAGCAGCCCATCCACAGGGGACGCCCCCCGCGGGAGAGAGACCCAGTACTTC.

The chain employs TRBV5-8 and TRBJ1-6; 7 positions agree with TRBD1. With V trimmed by 4 bases and J by 9 bases, 13 bases remained unmatched. The CDR3 runs 16 residues. Looked up from germline, CDR1 is SGHTS and CDR2 is YDEGEE. CDR3 protein: CASSRYRGPGGSPLHF. DNA of the CDR3: TGTGCCAGCAGCCGATACAGGGGACCCGGTGGTTCACCCCTCCACTTT.

This chain connects TRBV30 to TRBJ2-1; tentatively, D is TRBD2 (6 bases). The CDR3 sequence is 14 residues long. With 2 bases removed from V and 2 bases from J, the gap between germline ends came to 10 bases. Germline assignment: CDR1 GTSNPN and CDR2 SVGIG (reference sequence). The CDR3 bases are TGTGCCTGGAGTTCCGGGACTCCCTACAATGAGCAGTTCTTC. This translates into CAWSSGTPYNEQFF.

The J gene is TRBJ2-2, the V gene TRBV18; 11 bases agree with TRBD1. Trimming cost V 3 bases and J 0 bases; bases outside gene matches: 0. The germline V gene has CDR1 KGHSH and CDR2 LQKENI. The CDR3 extends over 16 amino acids. The CDR3 region has the DNA TGTGCCAGCTCACCGGGACAGGGGGCGAACACCGGGGAGCTGTTTTTT. This gives the protein CASSPGQGANTGELFF.

The chain carries TRBV6-4 and TRBJ2-7, with D perhaps TRBD1 (6 bases). The germline CDR1 and CDR2 sequences are MRHNA and SNTAGT. V was pared by 10 bases and J by 7 bases, with 14 bases between. There are 11 residues in the CDR3. The DNA for the CDR3 is TGTGCCACCATCTCAGGGGCAGAGCAGTACTTC. Its protein product is CATISGAEQYF.

By proportion, this clone is medium-sized (0.01 to 0.1%). The chain joins TRBV21-1 to TRBJ2-3. TRBV21-1 constitutes a pseudogene. The CDR3 extends over 13 amino acids. CDR3 in DNA: TGTGCCAGCTCTGATGGTGGCACAGATACGCAGTATTTT. This gives the protein CASSDGGTDTQYF.

This clone turned up a few times. The chain carries TRBV5-1 and TRBJ1-1; D is unresolved. Germline-derived CDR1 and CDR2 are SGHRS and YFSETQ. Trimming took 0 bases from V and 2 from J, leaving 14 bases between them. The CDR3 has 16 residues. CDR3 DNA sequence: TGCGCCAGCAGCTTGGGGAGCTCCATCCGAAACACTGAAGCTTTCTTT. Translated, it gives CASSLGSSIRNTEAFF.

The chain joins TRBV6-1 to TRBJ2-3, with a possible D match to TRBD1 (5 bases). The CDR3 extends over 14 amino acids. Deletions cut 6 bases from V and 1 base from J, with 11 bases between. Germline loops: CDR1 MNHNS, CDR2 SASEGT. DNA for the CDR3: TGTGCCAGCAGATCAGGGTGGGGCACAGATACGCAGTATTTT. It yields the protein CASRSGWGTDTQYF.

J is TRBJ2-3 and V is TRBV5-8; D possibly corresponds to TRBD2 (6 bases). V gave up 3 bases and J gave up 1 base, with 9 bases separating them. Looked up from germline, CDR1 is SGHTS and CDR2 is YDEGEE. CDR3 length equals 14 residues. CDR3 loop: CASSWGLGTDTQYF. The CDR3 DNA is TGTGCCAGCAGCTGGGGACTTGGCACAGATACGCAGTATTTT.

The chain links TRBV28 to TRBJ1-1; D gene uncertain. The CDR3 spans 11 residues. The germline gives CDR1 MDHEN, CDR2 SYDVKM. Trimming removed 6 bases from V and 7 bases from J, with 9 bases in between. CDR3 sequence reads: CASSRTIEAFF. CDR3 DNA sequence: TGTGCCAGCAGCAGAACTATTGAAGCTTTCTTT.